A selection of T cell receptor beta chains follows, all from one sample in a study of shared clonotypes between healthy human individuals. Data came from immunoSEQ multiplex PCR; TCRdb stores just in-frame clones and leaves some out. The table lists 1.5 million to 2.5 million clones, approximately 94% of them singletons, with roughly 1.2% in the top ten. Material: naive CD8+ T cells sorted from blood. Every receptor here comes from a man between 18 and 35 years old in good health. CDR3s include the opening cysteine and the closing phenylalanine or tryptophan. The D gene is left open where the match is weak. Size tells how often a clone was seen (once, few, many) or the class of an expanded clone, and some rows leave it out.

-	TRBD1	TRBV7-9	TRBJ2-2	TGTGCCAGCAGCTTACTACCGGGACAGGGTACCGGGGAGCTGTTTTTT	CASSLLPGQGTGELFF
few	-	TRBV2	TRBJ2-3	TGTGCCAGCACCGAGAGGTCCGATACGCAGTATTTT	CASTERSDTQYF
-	TRBD2	TRBV10-1	TRBJ2-1	TGCGCCAGCAGTGGGCCCGGGACTAGCGGGTACAATGAGCAGTTCTTC	CASSGPGTSGYNEQFF
-	-	TRBV27	TRBJ1-5	TGTGCCAGCAGTACCGGACAGTTGAGCAATCAGCCCCAGCATTTT	CASSTGQLSNQPQHF
-	-	TRBV10-2	TRBJ1-5	TGCGCCAGCAACGAAGGACTGTTCAATCAGCCCCAGCATTTT	CASNEGLFNQPQHF
-	-	TRBV29-1	TRBJ1-2	TGCAGCGTTTCTACACCCAATGGCTACACCTTC	CSVSTPNGYTF
-	-	TRBV7-6	TRBJ1-5	TGTGCCAGCAGCTTAAGCTCAGGGTTCAATCAGCCCCAGCATTTT	CASSLSSGFNQPQHF
-	-	TRBV18	TRBJ2-7	TGTGCCAGCTCACCTGGCGGGCTCTACTCCTACGAGCAGTACTTC	CASSPGGLYSYEQYF
-	-	TRBV30	TRBJ2-1	TGTGCCTGGAGACGGGGGACACCTCTGGGGAATGAGCAGTTCTTC	CAWRRGTPLGNEQFF
-	TRBD1	TRBV30	TRBJ1-5	TGTGCCTGGGCCCTGGGACAGCATAGCAATCAGCCCCAGCATTTT	CAWALGQHSNQPQHF
once	TRBD1	TRBV27	TRBJ2-7	TGTGCCAGCAGTTTAGGATTCGGGACAGGGGTCTCCTACGAGCAGTACTTC	CASSLGFGTGVSYEQYF
-	-	TRBV7-6	TRBJ2-3	TGTGCCAGCAGTTTAGGGCCGCGGGCTAGCACAGATACGCAGTATTTT	CASSLGPRASTDTQYF
-	-	TRBV6-5	TRBJ2-6	TGTGCCAGCAGTTACGGTAGCTCTGGGGCCAACGTCCTGACTTTC	CASSYGSSGANVLTF
-	-	TRBV6-5	TRBJ2-7	TGTGCCAGCAGTTATTTTGGGGGCTTGGGGGAGCAGTACTTC	CASSYFGGLGEQYF
-	-	TRBV27	TRBJ2-3	TGTGCCAGCAGTCCAACTCAATGGGGGTCAGATACGCAGTATTTT	CASSPTQWGSDTQYF
-	TRBD2	TRBV14	TRBJ2-1	TGTGCCAGCAGCTCGCCGGGACTAGCGGGAGGGAAGTACAATGAGCAGTTCTTC	CASSSPGLAGGKYNEQFF
-	-	TRBV19	TRBJ2-7	TGTGCCAGTAGTATAACGGTTGCCTACGAGCAGTACTTC	CASSITVAYEQYF
-	-	TRBV11-2	TRBJ2-7	TGTGCCAGCAGCCCCGAGGGGGGTTTTCTTTACGAGCAGTACTTC	CASSPEGGFLYEQYF
-	-	TRBV2	TRBJ2-5	TGTGCCAGCAGTGCTGTAGGGGGGGATCTCGAGACCCAGTACTTC	CASSAVGGDLETQYF
-	TRBD1	TRBV6-5	TRBJ2-7	TGTGCCAGCAGTTCAGGACAGGGCGGCTACGAGCAGTACTTC	CASSSGQGGYEQYF
-	TRBD1	TRBV27	TRBJ1-4	TGTGCCAGCAGTTTCGGGACAGGGATGATTGAAAAACTGTTTTTT	CASSFGTGMIEKLFF
-	TRBD1	TRBV27	TRBJ2-7	TGTGCCAGCAGTTCGTCACAGGGGACAATATCCTACGAGCAGTACTTC	CASSSSQGTISYEQYF
once	TRBD2	TRBV30	TRBJ2-1	TGTGCCTGGACTCTTTCCGGACTAGCCTACAATGAGCAGTTCTTC	CAWTLSGLAYNEQFF
-	-	TRBV18	TRBJ2-2	TGTGCCAGCTCACCGTCCGTCCCCGGGAACACCGGGGAGCTGTTTTTT	CASSPSVPGNTGELFF
-	TRBD1	TRBV10-3	TRBJ1-2	TGTGCCATCAGTGAGGGGACAGGGGAAAGCTACACCTTC	CAISEGTGESYTF
once	-	TRBV2	TRBJ2-5	TGTGCCAGCAGTGAATGGTTGTTCGGTAGTACGGGGAAGAAAAATGAAGAGACCCAGTACTTC	CASSEWLFGSTGKKNEETQYF
-	-	TRBV10-1	TRBJ2-1	TGCGCCAGCAGTGAGTCTATACGGGGTGAGCAGTTCTTC	CASSESIRGEQFF
-	TRBD1	TRBV7-9	TRBJ2-1	TGTGCCAGCAGCTTTTTGGGACAGGGTTACAATGAGCAGTTCTTC	CASSFLGQGYNEQFF
-	-	TRBV6-1	TRBJ1-4	TGTGCCAGCTCCTGGGGGGGAGACAGTAATGAAAAACTGTTTTTT	CASSWGGDSNEKLFF
-	-	TRBV27	TRBJ1-5	TGTGCCAGCAGTTTATCAGGGGGAAGGGTGATTCAGCCCCAGCATTTT	CASSLSGGRVIQPQHF